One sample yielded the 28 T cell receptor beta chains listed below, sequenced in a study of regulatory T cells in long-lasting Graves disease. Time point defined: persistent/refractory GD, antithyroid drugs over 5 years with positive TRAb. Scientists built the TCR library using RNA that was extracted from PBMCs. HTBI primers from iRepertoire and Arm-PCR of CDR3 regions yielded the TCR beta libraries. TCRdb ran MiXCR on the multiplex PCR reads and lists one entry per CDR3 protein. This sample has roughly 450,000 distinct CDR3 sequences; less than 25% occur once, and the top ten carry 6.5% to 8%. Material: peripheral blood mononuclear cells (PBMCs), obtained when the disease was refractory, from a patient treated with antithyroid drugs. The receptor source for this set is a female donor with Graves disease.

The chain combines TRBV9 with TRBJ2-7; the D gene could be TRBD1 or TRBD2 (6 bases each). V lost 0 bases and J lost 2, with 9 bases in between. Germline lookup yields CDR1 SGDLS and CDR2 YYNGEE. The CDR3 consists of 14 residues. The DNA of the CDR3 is TGTGCCAGCAGCGTAGGGAGGGACACCTACGAGCAGTACTTC. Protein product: CASSVGRDTYEQYF.

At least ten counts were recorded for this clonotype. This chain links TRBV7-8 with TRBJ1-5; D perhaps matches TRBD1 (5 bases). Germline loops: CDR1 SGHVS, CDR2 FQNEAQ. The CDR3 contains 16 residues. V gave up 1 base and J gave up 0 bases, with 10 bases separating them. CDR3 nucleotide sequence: TGTGCCAGCAGCTTAGGAGGCAGGGATAGCAATCAGCCCCAGCATTTT. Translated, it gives CASSLGGRDSNQPQHF.

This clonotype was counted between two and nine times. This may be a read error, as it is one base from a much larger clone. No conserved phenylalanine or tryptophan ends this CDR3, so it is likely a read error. The DNA of the CDR3 is TGTGCCAGCAGCTTACCCGACGGGATGACCTACGAACAGTACTCC. Residues: CASSLPDGMTYEQYS. The chain has TRBV11-2 and TRBJ2-7, with a tentative D call TRBD2 (5 bases). CDR1 and CDR2 from the germline V gene are SGHAT and FQNNGV. The CDR3 totals 15 residues.

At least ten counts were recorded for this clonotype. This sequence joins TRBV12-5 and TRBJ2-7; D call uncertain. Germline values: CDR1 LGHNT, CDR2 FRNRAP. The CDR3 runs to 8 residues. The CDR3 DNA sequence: TGTGTCTACTACGAGCAGTACTTC. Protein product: CVYYEQYF. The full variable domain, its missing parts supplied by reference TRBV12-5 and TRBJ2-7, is DARVTQTPRHKVTEMGQEVTMRCQPILGHNTVFWYRQTMMQGLELLAYFRNRAPLDDSGMPKDRFSAEMPDATLATLKIQPSEPRDSAVYFCVYYEQYFGPGTRLTVT.

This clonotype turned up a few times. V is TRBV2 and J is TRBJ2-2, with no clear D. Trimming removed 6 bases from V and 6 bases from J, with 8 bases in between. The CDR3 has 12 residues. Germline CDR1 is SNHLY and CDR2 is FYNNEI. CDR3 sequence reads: CASREISGELFF. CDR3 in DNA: TGTGCCAGCAGGGAGATTTCCGGGGAGCTGTTTTTT.

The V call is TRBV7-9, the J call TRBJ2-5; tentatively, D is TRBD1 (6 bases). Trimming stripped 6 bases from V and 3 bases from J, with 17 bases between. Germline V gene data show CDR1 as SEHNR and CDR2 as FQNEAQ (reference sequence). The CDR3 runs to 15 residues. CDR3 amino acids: CASSYPGHREETQYF. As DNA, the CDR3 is TGTGCCAGCAGTTACCCCGGGCACAGGGAAGAGACCCAGTACTTC.

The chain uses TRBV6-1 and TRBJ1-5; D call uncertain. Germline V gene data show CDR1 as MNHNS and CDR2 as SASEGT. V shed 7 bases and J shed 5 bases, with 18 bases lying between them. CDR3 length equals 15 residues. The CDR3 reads CASTRRAVMDQPQHF. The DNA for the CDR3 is TGTGCCAGCACCCGACGCGCAGTGATGGATCAGCCCCAGCATTTT.

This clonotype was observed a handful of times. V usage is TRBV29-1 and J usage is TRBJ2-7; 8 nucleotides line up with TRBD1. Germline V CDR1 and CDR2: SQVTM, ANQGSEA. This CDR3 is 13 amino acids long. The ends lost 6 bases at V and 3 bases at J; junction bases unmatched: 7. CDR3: CSVDAGQDYEQYF. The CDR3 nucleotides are TGCAGCGTAGACGCGGGACAGGACTACGAGCAGTACTTC.

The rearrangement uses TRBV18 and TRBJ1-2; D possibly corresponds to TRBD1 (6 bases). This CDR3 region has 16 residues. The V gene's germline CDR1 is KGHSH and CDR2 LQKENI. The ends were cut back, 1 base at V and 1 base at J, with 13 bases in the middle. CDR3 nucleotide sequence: TGTGCCAGCTCACCACAGCCAGGGGCGGGTAACTATGGCTACACCTTC. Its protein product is CASSPQPGAGNYGYTF.

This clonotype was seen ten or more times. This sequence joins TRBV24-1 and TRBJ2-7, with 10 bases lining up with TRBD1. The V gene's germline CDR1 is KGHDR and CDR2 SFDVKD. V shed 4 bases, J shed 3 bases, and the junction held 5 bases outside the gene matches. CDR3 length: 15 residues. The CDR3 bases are TGTGCCACCAGTGAGACCGGGACAGGGGACTACGAGCAGTACTTC. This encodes CATSETGTGDYEQYF.

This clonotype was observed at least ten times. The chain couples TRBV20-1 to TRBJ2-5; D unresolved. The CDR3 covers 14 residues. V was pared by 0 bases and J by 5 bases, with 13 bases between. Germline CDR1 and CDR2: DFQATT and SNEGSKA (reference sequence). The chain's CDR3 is CSARDRAFRETQYF. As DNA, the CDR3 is TGCAGTGCTAGAGATCGGGCTTTCCGTGAGACCCAGTACTTC.

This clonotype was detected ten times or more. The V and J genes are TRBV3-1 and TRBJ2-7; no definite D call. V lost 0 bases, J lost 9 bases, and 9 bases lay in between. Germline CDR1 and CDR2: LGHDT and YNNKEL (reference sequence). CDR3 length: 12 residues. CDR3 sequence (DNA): TGTGCCAGCAGCCAAGACGGAGTGCGGCAGTACTTC. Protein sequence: CASSQDGVRQYF.

In nucleotides, the CDR3 is TGTGCCACCAGCCATCAGGGCCCCGCAGACGGGGCCCTTTACGAGCAGTACTTC. Its protein is CATSHQGPADGALYEQYF. The genes are TRBV15 and TRBJ2-7, with D possibly being TRBD1 or TRBD2 (5 bases each). CDR3 length: 18 residues. V lost 5 bases, J lost 4 bases, and 27 bases lay in between. The germline V gene encodes CDR1 LNHNV and CDR2 YYDKDF (reference sequence). The whole variable domain, remainder taken from reference TRBV15 and TRBJ2-7, is DAMVIQNPRYQVTQFGKPVTLSCSQTLNHNVMYWYQQKSSQAPKLLFHYYDKDFNNEADTPDNFQSRRPNTSFCFLDIRSPGLGDTAMYLCATSHQGPADGALYEQYFGPGTRLTVT.

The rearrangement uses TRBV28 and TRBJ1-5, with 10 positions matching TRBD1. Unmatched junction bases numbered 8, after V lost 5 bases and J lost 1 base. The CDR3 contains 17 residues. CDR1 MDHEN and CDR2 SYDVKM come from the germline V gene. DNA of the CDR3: TGTGCCAGCAGTGGGGACAGGGGATGGATGAGCAATCAGCCCCAGCATTTT. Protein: CASSGDRGWMSNQPQHF.

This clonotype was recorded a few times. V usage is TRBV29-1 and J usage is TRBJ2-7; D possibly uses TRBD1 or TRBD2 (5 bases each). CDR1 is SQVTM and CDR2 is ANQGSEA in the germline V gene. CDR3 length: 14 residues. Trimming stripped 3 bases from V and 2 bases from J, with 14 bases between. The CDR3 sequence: CSVDLGTGTYEQYF. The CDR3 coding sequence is TGCAGCGTTGATTTGGGGACGGGGACCTACGAGCAGTACTTC.

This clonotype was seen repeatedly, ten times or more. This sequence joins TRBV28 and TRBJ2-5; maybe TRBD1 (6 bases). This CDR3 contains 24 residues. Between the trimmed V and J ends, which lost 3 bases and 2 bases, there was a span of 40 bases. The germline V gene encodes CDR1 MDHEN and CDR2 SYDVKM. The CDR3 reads CASSFPLTAGKGVWVAGPQETQYF. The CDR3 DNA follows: TGTGCCAGCAGTTTCCCTCTTACGGCAGGGAAGGGGGTTTGGGTAGCCGGCCCACAAGAGACCCAGTACTTC.

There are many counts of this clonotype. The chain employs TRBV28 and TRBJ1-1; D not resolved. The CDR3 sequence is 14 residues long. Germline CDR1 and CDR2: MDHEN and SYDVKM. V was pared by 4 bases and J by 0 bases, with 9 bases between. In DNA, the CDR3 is TGTGCCAGCAGTTCCTACCCCATGAACACTGAAGCTTTCTTT. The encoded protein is CASSSYPMNTEAFF. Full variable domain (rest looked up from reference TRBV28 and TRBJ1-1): DVKVTQSSRYLVKRTGEKVFLECVQDMDHENMFWYRQDPGLGLRLIYFSYDVKMKEKGDIPEGYSVSREKKERFSLILESASTNQTSMYLCASSSYPMNTEAFFGQGTRLTVV.

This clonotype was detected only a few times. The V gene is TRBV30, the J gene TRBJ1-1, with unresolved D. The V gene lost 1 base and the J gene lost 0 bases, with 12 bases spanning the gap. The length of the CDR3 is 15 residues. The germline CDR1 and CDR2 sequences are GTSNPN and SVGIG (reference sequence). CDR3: CAWSGPTGMNTEAFF. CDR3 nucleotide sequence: TGTGCCTGGAGTGGCCCAACGGGGATGAACACTGAAGCTTTCTTT.

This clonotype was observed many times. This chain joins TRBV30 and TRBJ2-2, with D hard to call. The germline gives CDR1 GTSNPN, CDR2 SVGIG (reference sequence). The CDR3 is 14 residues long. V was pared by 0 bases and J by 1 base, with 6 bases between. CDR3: CAWSVVGNTGELFF. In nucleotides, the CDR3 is TGTGCCTGGAGTGTGGTGGGGAACACCGGGGAGCTGTTTTTT.

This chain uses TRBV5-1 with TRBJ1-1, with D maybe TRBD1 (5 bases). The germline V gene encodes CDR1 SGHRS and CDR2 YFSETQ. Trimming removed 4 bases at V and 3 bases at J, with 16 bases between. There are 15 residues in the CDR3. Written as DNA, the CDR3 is TGCGCCAGCAGCGGGGGGGACGGCGGGTACACTGAAGCTTTCTTT. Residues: CASSGGDGGYTEAFF.

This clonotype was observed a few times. The CDR3 DNA reads TGTGCCAGCAGCTTTGGACAGCCGCAAAATCAGCCCCAGCATTTT. Its protein is CASSFGQPQNQPQHF. The V call is TRBV7-2, the J call TRBJ1-5; D perhaps matches TRBD1 (6 bases). Germline values: CDR1 SGHTA, CDR2 FQGNSA. The CDR3 has 15 amino acids. Trimming left V 3 bases short and J 4 bases short, with 13 bases between.

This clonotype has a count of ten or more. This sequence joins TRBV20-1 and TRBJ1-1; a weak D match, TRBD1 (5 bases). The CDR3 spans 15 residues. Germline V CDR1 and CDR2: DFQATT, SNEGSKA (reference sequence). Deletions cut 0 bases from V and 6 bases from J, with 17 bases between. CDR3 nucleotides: TGCAGTGCTAGAGACCAGGGAAATGGAAACCCTGAAGCTTTCTTT. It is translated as CSARDQGNGNPEAFF.

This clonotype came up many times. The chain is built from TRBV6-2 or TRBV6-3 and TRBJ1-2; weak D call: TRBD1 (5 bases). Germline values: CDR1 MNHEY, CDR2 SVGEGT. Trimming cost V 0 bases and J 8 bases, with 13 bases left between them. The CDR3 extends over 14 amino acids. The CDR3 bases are TGTGCCAGCAGTTACTCTTGGGGCCTGGAAGGCTACACCTTC. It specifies CASSYSWGLEGYTF.

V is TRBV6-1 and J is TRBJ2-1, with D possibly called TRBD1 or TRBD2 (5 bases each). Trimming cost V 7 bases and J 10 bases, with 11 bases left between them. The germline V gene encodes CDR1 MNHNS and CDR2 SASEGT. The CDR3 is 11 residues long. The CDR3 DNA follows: TGTGCCAGCACCATAGGGACCGAGCAGTTCTTC. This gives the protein CASTIGTEQFF.

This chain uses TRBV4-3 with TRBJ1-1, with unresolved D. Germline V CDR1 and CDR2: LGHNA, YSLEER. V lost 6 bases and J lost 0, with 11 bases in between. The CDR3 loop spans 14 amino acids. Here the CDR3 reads CASSRGLLNTEAFF. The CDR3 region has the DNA TGCGCCAGCAGTCGAGGACTGCTGAACACTGAAGCTTTCTTT.

In nucleotides, the CDR3 is TGTGCCAGCAGCCAAGATCTCCTAGCGTCCTCCCTACGCACAGATACGCAGTATTTT. Residues: CASSQDLLASSLRTDTQYF. The V and J genes are TRBV3-1 and TRBJ2-3, with D perhaps matching TRBD2 (6 bases). Germline CDR1 LGHDT, CDR2 YNNKEL (reference sequence). V was shortened by 0 bases and J by 1 base, with 20 bases between the two germline ends. The CDR3 loop spans 19 amino acids.

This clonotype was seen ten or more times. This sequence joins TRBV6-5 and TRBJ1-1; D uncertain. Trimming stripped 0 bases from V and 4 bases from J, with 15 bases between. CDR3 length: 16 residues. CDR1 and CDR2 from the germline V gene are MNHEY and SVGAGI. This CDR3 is CASSYSSAALSTEAFF. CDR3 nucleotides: TGTGCCAGCAGTTACTCGTCAGCCGCTCTGAGCACTGAAGCTTTCTTT.

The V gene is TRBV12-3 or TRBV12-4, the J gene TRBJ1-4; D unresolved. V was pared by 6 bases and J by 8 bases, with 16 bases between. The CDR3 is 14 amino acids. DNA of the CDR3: TGTGCCAGCAGCCGGACGGTGGGTCGGGAAAAACTGTTTTTT. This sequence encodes CASSRTVGREKLFF.